The rows below give T cell receptor beta chains drawn from one sample of a study of metastatic and nonmetastatic thyroid tumors. With MiXCR, TCRdb reprocessed the PCR reads. The sample carries around 6,000 clones, around 28% recorded once. Sequencing was done on a sample of adjacent normal tissue. All receptors come from a female donor with papillary thyroid cancer or a benign thyroid nodule (not recorded which). Some clones in this sample may be carry-over from other donors' samples. CDR3s include the opening cysteine and the closing phenylalanine or tryptophan. Fields, in order: clone size, V gene, J gene, D gene, CDR3 DNA, CDR3 protein. The D gene is left open where the match is weak. Clone size is given for some rows only: seen once, a few or many times, or a class if the clone is expanded.

NA	TRBV6-1	TRBJ2-5	NA	TGTGCCAGCAGTGAAAGGCATGGGAGGGAGACCCAGTACTTC	CASSERHGRETQYF
few	TRBV20-1	TRBJ2-7	NA	TGCAGTGCTAGACCCCCTAATGGGAGGACCTACGAGCAGTACTTC	CSARPPNGRTYEQYF
medium-sized	TRBV20-1	TRBJ2-1	NA	TGCAGTGCTAGAGATCGGCGCGGGATAGGTGGTGAGCAGTTCTTC	CSARDRRGIGGEQFF
NA	TRBV6-2/TRBV6-3	TRBJ1-5	NA	TGTGCCAGCAGTTCTGTACCTACAGGGTCGAGCAATCAGCCCCAGCATTTT	CASSSVPTGSSNQPQHF
medium-sized	TRBV29-1	TRBJ2-5	NA	TGCAGCGTGCGCGGGGTCCAAGAGACCCAGTACTTC	CSVRGVQETQYF
NA	TRBV6-1	TRBJ2-3	TRBD2	TGTGCCAGCAGTAAGAGCGGGAGGGCAAGCACATATACGCAGTATTTT	CASSKSGRASTYTQYF
few	TRBV28	TRBJ1-2	NA	TGTGCCAGCAGGGACTGGACCCATGGCTACACCTTC	CASRDWTHGYTF
few	TRBV2	TRBJ2-7	NA	TGTGCCAGCAGTGACCAGGGTATCTACGAGCAGTACTTC	CASSDQGIYEQYF
NA	TRBV12-3/TRBV12-4	TRBJ1-1	NA	TGTGCCAGCAGCTTAGCTGGGGGGGACACTGAAGCTTTCTTT	CASSLAGGDTEAFF
few	TRBV2	TRBJ2-1	NA	TGTGCCAGCAGTCTACTAGGACACAATGAGCAGTTCTTC	CASSLLGHNEQFF
medium-sized	TRBV14	TRBJ1-2	NA	TGTGCCAGCAGCCCTCAGGGTGGCTATGGCTACACCTTC	CASSPQGGYGYTF
few	TRBV6-1	TRBJ1-5	NA	TGTGCCAGCGTGGGGAGAAACGGGCAGCCCCAGCATTTT	CASVGRNGQPQHF
NA	TRBV19	TRBJ1-4	TRBD1	TGTGCCAGTAGTATAGGGGGACAGGTACTTGAAAAACTGTTTTTT	CASSIGGQVLEKLFF
NA	TRBV20-1	TRBJ1-1	NA	TGCGGTGCTAGAGATCTAAATAGGGACAATCGGGGGACTGAAGCTTTCTTT	CGARDLNRDNRGTEAFF
NA	TRBV6-2/TRBV6-3	TRBJ1-1	TRBD1	TGTGCCAGCAGTCACCCCTCGGACAGGGCTAGGAACACTGAAGCTTTCTTT	CASSHPSDRARNTEAFF
NA	TRBV20-1	TRBJ2-7	NA	TGCAGTGCTAGAGCTCTCCGCGGCTCCTACGAGCAGTACTTC	CSARALRGSYEQYF
NA	TRBV12-3/TRBV12-4	TRBJ2-2	NA	TGTGCCAGCAGTTTATGGGTTTTAGTAATCACCGGGGAGCTGTTTTTT	CASSLWVLVITGELFF
NA	TRBV9	TRBJ2-3	NA	TGTGCCAGCAGCCCCTCGGGAGTCAACTGGGATACGCAGTATTTT	CASSPSGVNWDTQYF
NA	TRBV7-8	TRBJ2-1	NA	TGTGCCAGCAGCCTCGCCGGGGTGTCTCTCGAGCAGTTCTTC	CASSLAGVSLEQFF
few	TRBV6-5	TRBJ2-5	TRBD1	TGTGCCAGCAGTTATAGTAGGGGGCTGGAGACCCAGTACTTC	CASSYSRGLETQYF
few	TRBV6-1	TRBJ1-2	NA	TGTGCCAGCAGTCGATCCGGGACACAGAATGGCTACACCTTC	CASSRSGTQNGYTF
NA	TRBV7-9	TRBJ2-7	TRBD1	TGTGCCAGCAGCTTAGTACCAGGGGGCATCGAGCAGTACTTC	CASSLVPGGIEQYF
NA	TRBV19	TRBJ2-7	NA	TGTGCCAGTAGGGGGGACTCCTACGAGCAGTACTTC	CASRGDSYEQYF
NA	TRBV12-3/TRBV12-4	TRBJ1-2	NA	TGTGCCAGCATGAGACAGGCGGTCTACACCTTC	CASMRQAVYTF
medium-sized	TRBV6-1	TRBJ2-5	TRBD1	TGTGCCAGCAGCATCGGACAGGGACAGACCCAGTACTTC	CASSIGQGQTQYF
few	TRBV28	TRBJ2-7	NA	TGTGCCAGCAGGGGGGTAGGGGAGCAGTACTTC	CASRGVGEQYF
NA	TRBV27	TRBJ2-1	TRBD2	TGTGCCAGCAGTCCCGCAACGGGACTAGCGTACTACAATGAGCAGTTCTTC	CASSPATGLAYYNEQFF
few	TRBV6-6	TRBJ2-3	NA	TGTGCCAGCAGTTACGAACGTCAGGGTGGAGATACGCAGTATTTT	CASSYERQGGDTQYF
few	TRBV28	TRBJ2-7	TRBD1	TGTGCCAGCAGCTACGGGACAGGAAGCTCCTACGAGCAGTACTTC	CASSYGTGSSYEQYF
few	TRBV2	TRBJ1-5	NA	TGTGCCAGCAGTGCGTTAGGGGTCGTCAATCAGCCCCAGCATTTT	CASSALGVVNQPQHF
NA	TRBV3-1	TRBJ1-2	NA	TGTGCCAGCAGCCTTACTGGGGGCGAACGTCGGTGGTACGGCTACACCTTC	CASSLTGGERRWYGYTF
few	TRBV6-1	TRBJ2-5	NA	TGTGCCAGCAGTAAGACAGACCAAGAGACCCAGTACTTC	CASSKTDQETQYF
medium-sized	TRBV7-2	TRBJ1-1	NA	TGTGCCAGCAGCTTAGGCGGGGCGCAGAACACTGAAGCTTTCTTT	CASSLGGAQNTEAFF
NA	TRBV11-2	TRBJ1-1	NA	TGTGACAGGATTTTTGGACAGATGAACACTGAAGCTTTCTTT	CDRIFGQMNTEAFF